This entry lists 13 T cell receptor beta chains sequenced from one sample in a study of blood T cell repertoires in COVID-19. Sequenced by immunoSEQ multiplex PCR; TCRdb stores in-frame clones only, minus some. The table lists over 60,000 clones, 70% to 80% of them singletons. The source material was peripheral blood. Receptor source: a woman aged 80 or over with acute or convalescent COVID-19.

This chain links TRBV27 with TRBJ1-2, with 8 nucleotides matching TRBD1. V trimming: 4 bases; J trimming: 3 bases; junction bases outside the gene matches: 7. CDR1 is MNHEY and CDR2 is SMNVEV in the germline V gene (reference sequence). The CDR3 extends over 15 amino acids. The CDR3 sequence is CASSYDRGDYYGYTF. The CDR3 DNA follows: TGTGCCAGCAGTTACGACAGGGGAGATTACTATGGCTACACCTTC.

The J gene is TRBJ2-1, the V gene TRBV11-2, with TRBD2 as a possible D gene (5 bases). Per the germline V gene, CDR1 is SGHAT and CDR2 is FQNNGV. The CDR3 totals 14 residues. Trimming left V 7 bases short and J 10 bases short, with 20 bases between. CDR3 sequence reads: CASNAQIGNGEQFF. CDR3 nucleotide sequence: TGTGCCAGCAACGCTCAAATCGGGAATGGGGAGCAGTTCTTC.

The chain couples TRBV29-1 to TRBJ2-7; D is unresolved. Between the trimmed V and J ends, which lost 3 bases and 0 bases, there was a span of 6 bases. The CDR3 extends over 12 amino acids. Germline CDR1 reads SQVTM; CDR2 reads ANQGSEA. CDR3 sequence: CSVDRPSYEQYF. The CDR3 region has the DNA TGCAGCGTTGACAGGCCCTCCTACGAGCAGTACTTC.

The V gene is TRBV24-1, the J gene TRBJ2-2; D may be TRBD2 (6 bases). This CDR3 spans 13 amino acids. CDR1 and CDR2 from the germline V gene are KGHDR and SFDVKD. Trimming cost V 9 bases and J 4 bases, with 11 bases left between them. CDR3 nucleotide sequence: TGTGCCACCCGCGGGGTTGGCACCGGGGAGCTGTTTTTT. It specifies CATRGVGTGELFF.

V usage is TRBV13 and J usage is TRBJ1-4, with D possibly TRBD1 on 5 matching bases. V shed 4 bases and J shed 7 bases, with 25 bases lying between them. The CDR3 has 18 amino acids. Germline V CDR1 and CDR2: PRHDT, FYEKMQ (reference sequence). In DNA form, the CDR3 reads TGTGCCAGCAGCTCGGTATGGGGGAGCGGGGAGAATGGTGAAAAACTGTTTTTT. Protein product: CASSSVWGSGENGEKLFF.

This clone was counted a single time. This chain connects TRBV3-1 (or the pseudogene TRBV3-2) to TRBJ2-7, with D possibly being TRBD1 (5 bases). CDR1 is LGHDT, CDR2 YNNKEL, per germline (reference sequence). V was shortened by 1 base and J by 3 bases, with 19 bases between the two germline ends. The CDR3 runs to 17 residues. The CDR3 DNA follows: TGTGCCAGCAGCCAAGGTCGGAGAATGCAGGGCGACTACGAGCAGTACTTC. Translation: CASSQGRRMQGDYEQYF.

The rearrangement joins TRBV13 to TRBJ2-7; 11 bases line up with TRBD2. The CDR3 loop spans 14 amino acids. Germline V gene data show CDR1 as PRHDT and CDR2 as FYEKMQ (reference sequence). V shed 5 bases, J shed 4 bases, and the junction held 4 bases outside the gene matches. The CDR3 reads CASSLRLAGYEQYF. Written as DNA, the CDR3 is TGTGCCAGCAGCCTGAGACTAGCGGGGTACGAGCAGTACTTC.

This rearrangement joins TRBV7-9 to TRBJ2-7; D is undetermined. V was pared by 2 bases and J by 0 bases, with 23 bases between. Germline V CDR1 and CDR2: SEHNR, FQNEAQ (reference sequence). CDR3 length equals 19 residues. The CDR3 DNA is TGTGCCAGCAGCTTATACCGCGACGGAGAGAGAGTTAGCTCCTACGAGCAGTACTTC. As protein: CASSLYRDGERVSSYEQYF.

The chain has TRBV3-1 (or the pseudogene TRBV3-2) and TRBJ2-7; TRBD1 matches 8 bases. This CDR3 is built from 13 residues. Germline V lookup: CDR1 LGHDT, CDR2 YNNKEL (reference sequence). With 2 bases clipped from V and 7 bases from J, the junction kept 4 bases outside the gene matches. The CDR3 region is CASSQTTGGEQYF. CDR3 nucleotide sequence: TGTGCCAGCAGCCAAACAACAGGGGGTGAGCAGTACTTC.

The J gene is TRBJ2-7, the V gene TRBV4-3; 12 nucleotides match TRBD2. V shed 0 bases and J 0 bases; nucleotides not matched to a gene: 9. The CDR3 is 19 residues long. Germline V gene sequence: CDR1 LGHNA, CDR2 YSLEER. CDR3 protein: CASSQEVLAGGLFSYEQYF. The CDR3 nucleotides are TGCGCCAGCAGCCAAGAAGTACTAGCGGGAGGCCTCTTCTCCTACGAGCAGTACTTC.

The chain employs TRBV5-8 and TRBJ2-7; 8 bases map to TRBD1. Germline V gene sequence: CDR1 SGHTS, CDR2 YDEGEE. V was clipped by 2 bases and J by 11 bases; unmatched bases: 6. CDR3 length equals 12 residues. As DNA, the CDR3 is TGTGCCAGCAGCTTTGGGGACAGGTTCGAGTACTTC. Translated: CASSFGDRFEYF.

This rearrangement joins TRBV2 to TRBJ1-3, with D uncertain. V lost 6 bases and J 0 bases, leaving 18 bases between the germline ends. CDR3 length: 17 residues. CDR1 is SNHLY and CDR2 is FYNNEI in the germline V gene. The CDR3 protein is CASRPPVGGSSGNTIYF. In nucleotides, the CDR3 is TGTGCCAGCAGGCCCCCTGTGGGAGGGTCCTCTGGAAACACCATATATTTT.

The CDR3 reads CASSWDKTGELFF. The CDR3 coding sequence is TGTGCCAGCAGCTGGGACAAGACCGGGGAGCTGTTTTTT. The gene calls are TRBV5-6 and TRBJ2-2; D may be TRBD1 (6 bases). Germline loops: CDR1 SGHDT, CDR2 YYEEEE. V lost 3 bases and J lost 5, with 8 bases in between. CDR3 length: 13 residues.